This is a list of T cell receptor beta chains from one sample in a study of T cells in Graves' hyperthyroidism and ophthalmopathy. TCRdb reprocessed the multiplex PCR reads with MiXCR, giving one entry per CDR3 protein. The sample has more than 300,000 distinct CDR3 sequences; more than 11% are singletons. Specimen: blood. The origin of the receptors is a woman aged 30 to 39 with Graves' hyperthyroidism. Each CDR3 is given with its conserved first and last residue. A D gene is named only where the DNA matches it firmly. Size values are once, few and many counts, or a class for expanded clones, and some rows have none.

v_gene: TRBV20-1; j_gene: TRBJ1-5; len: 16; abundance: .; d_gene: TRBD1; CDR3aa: CSAKGQGIAGNQPQHF; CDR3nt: TGCAGTGCTAAGGGACAGGGCATAGCGGGCAATCAGCCCCAGCATTTT
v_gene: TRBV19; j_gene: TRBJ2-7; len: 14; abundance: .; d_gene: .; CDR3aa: CASSTLTGYYEQYF; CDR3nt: TGTGCCAGTAGTACGCTCACAGGGTACTACGAGCAGTACTTC
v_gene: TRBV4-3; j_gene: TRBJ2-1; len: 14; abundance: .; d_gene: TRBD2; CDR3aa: CASSPRTSLGEQFF; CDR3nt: TGCGCCAGCAGCCCTAGGACTAGCCTTGGTGAGCAGTTCTTC
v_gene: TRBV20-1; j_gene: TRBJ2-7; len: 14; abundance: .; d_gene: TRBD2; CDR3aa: CSAEGERGPYEQYF; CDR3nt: TGCAGTGCCGAGGGCGAGCGGGGACCCTACGAGCAGTACTTC
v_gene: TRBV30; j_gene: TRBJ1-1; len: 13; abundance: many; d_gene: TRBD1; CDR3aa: CACRTGANTEAFF; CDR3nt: TGTGCCTGTAGAACAGGGGCGAACACTGAAGCTTTCTTT
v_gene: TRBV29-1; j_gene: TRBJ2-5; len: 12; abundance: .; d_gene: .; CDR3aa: CSVDIGLGTQYF; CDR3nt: TGCAGCGTCGACATAGGGTTGGGGACCCAGTACTTC
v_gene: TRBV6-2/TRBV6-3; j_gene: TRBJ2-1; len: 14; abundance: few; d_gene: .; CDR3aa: CASRTTQTLNEQFF; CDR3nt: TGTGCCAGCAGGACGACCCAAACCCTCAATGAGCAGTTCTTC
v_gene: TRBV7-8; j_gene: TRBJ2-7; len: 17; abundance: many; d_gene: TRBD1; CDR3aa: CASSLARQGLRTYEQYF; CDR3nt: TGTGCCAGCAGCTTAGCGCGACAGGGTTTAAGGACCTACGAGCAGTACTTC
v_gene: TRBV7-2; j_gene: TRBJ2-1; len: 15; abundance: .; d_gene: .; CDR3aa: CASSRDGDRNNEQFF; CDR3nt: TGTGCCAGCAGCCGGGATGGCGATCGGAACAATGAGCAGTTCTTC
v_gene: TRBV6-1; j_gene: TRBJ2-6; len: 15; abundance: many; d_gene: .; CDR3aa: CASRRQAAGANVLTF; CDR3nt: TGTGCCAGCAGACGCCAGGCAGCTGGGGCCAACGTCCTGACTTTC
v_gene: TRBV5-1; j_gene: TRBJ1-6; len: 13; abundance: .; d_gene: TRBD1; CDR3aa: CASSQQGNSPLHF; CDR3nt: TGCGCCAGCAGCCAACAGGGGAATTCACCCCTCCACTTT
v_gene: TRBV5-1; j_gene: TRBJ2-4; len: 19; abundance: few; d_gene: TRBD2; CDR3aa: CASSAILAGGPDTKNIQYF; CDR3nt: TGCGCCAGCAGCGCTATTCTAGCGGGAGGGCCGGATACCAAAAACATTCAGTACTTC
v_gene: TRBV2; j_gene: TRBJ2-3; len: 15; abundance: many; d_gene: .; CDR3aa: CASRGGGSNTDTQYF; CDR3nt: TGTGCCAGCAGGGGCGGCGGAAGTAACACAGATACGCAGTATTTT
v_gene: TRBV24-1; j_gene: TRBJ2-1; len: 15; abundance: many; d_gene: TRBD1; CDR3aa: CATSFSGGSYNEQFF; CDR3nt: TGTGCCACCAGCTTCTCAGGGGGCTCCTACAATGAGCAGTTCTTC
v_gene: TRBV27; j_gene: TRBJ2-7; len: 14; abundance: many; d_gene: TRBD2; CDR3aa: CASSLKREGYEQYF; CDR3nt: TGTGCCAGCAGTTTAAAGCGGGAGGGATACGAGCAGTACTTC
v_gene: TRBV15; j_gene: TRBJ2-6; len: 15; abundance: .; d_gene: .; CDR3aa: CATSRDDSGANVLTF; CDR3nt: TGTGCCACCAGCAGAGATGACTCTGGGGCCAACGTCCTGACTTTC
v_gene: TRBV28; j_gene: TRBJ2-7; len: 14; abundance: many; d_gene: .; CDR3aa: CASSLGGPPYEQYF; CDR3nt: TGTGCCAGCAGTTTGGGGGGACCCCCCTACGAGCAGTACTTC
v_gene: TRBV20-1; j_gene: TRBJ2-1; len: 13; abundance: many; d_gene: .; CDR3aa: CSASTRTEGEQFF; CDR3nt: TGCAGTGCTAGTACTAGGACCGAAGGTGAGCAGTTCTTC
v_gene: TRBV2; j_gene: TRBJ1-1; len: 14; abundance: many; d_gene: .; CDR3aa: CASRTNTYPPEAFF; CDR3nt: TGTGCCAGCAGGACTAATACCTACCCACCTGAAGCTTTCTTT
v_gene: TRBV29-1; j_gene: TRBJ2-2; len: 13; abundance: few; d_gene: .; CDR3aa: CSGRDPPTGELFF; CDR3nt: TGCAGCGGTCGAGATCCACCGACCGGGGAGCTGTTTTTT
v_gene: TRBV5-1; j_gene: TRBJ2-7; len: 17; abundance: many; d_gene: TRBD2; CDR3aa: CASSLHRTSGRANEQYF; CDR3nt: TGCGCCAGCAGCTTACACAGGACTAGCGGGAGGGCCAACGAGCAGTACTTC
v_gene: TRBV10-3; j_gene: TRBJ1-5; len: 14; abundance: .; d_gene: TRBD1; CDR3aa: CATRGTGDGQPQHF; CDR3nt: TGTGCCACTCGCGGGACAGGTGATGGCCAGCCCCAGCATTTT
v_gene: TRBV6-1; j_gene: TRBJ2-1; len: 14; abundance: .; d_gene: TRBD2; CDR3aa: CAVTPGTRTNEQFF; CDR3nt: TGTGCCGTCACCCCCGGGACTAGGACCAATGAGCAGTTCTTC
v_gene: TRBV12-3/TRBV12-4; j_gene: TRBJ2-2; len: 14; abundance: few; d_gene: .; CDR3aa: CASTRQLNTGELFF; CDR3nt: TGTGCCAGCACCCGACAGTTGAACACCGGGGAGCTGTTTTTT
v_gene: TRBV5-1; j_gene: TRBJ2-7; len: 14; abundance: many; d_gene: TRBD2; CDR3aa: CASSWGASGNEQYF; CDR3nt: TGCGCCAGCAGCTGGGGAGCTAGCGGGAACGAGCAGTACTTC
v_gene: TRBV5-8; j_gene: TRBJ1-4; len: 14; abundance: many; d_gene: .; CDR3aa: CASSLDALNEKLFF; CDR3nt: TGTGCCAGCAGCTTGGACGCTCTTAATGAAAAACTGTTTTTT
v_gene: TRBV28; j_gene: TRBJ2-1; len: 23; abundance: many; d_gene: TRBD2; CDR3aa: CASALRRTSEAPGRWLDPREQFF; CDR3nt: TGTGCCAGCGCCCTTAGAAGGACTAGCGAAGCCCCAGGCAGGTGGTTAGACCCCCGCGAGCAGTTCTTC
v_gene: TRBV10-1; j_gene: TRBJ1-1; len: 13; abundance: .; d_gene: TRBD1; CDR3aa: CASTRDRNTEAFF; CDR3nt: TGCGCCAGCACCCGGGACAGGAACACTGAAGCTTTCTTT
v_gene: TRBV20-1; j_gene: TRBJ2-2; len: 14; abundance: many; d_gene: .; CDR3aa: CSARGTKNTGELFF; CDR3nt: TGCAGTGCTAGAGGGACCAAGAACACCGGGGAGCTGTTTTTT
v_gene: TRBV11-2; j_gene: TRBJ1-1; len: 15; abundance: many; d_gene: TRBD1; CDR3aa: CASSFQGGGDTEAFF; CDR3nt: TGTGCCAGCAGCTTCCAAGGGGGCGGTGACACTGAAGCTTTCTTT
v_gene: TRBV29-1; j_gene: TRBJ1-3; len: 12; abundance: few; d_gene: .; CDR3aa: CSVEQVGNTIYF; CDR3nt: TGCAGCGTTGAACAGGTTGGAAACACCATATATTTT
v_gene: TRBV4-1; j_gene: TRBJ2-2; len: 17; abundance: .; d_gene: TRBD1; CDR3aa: CASSQPGGPRNTGELFF; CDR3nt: TGCGCCAGCAGCCAACCAGGGGGCCCGCGCAACACCGGGGAGCTGTTTTTT
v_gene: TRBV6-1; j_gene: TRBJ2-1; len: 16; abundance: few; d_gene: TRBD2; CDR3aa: CASSEAAGAGHNEQFF; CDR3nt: TGTGCCAGCAGTGAAGCGGCGGGAGCCGGACACAATGAGCAGTTCTTC
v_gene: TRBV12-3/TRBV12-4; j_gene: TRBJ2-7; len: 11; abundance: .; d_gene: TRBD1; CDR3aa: CASRGQGRQYF; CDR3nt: TGTGCCAGCAGGGGACAGGGGCGGCAGTACTTC
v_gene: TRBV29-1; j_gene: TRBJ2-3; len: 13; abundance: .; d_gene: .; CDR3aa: CSVEAGGGDTQYF; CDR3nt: TGCAGCGTTGAGGCGGGTGGTGGGGATACGCAGTATTTT
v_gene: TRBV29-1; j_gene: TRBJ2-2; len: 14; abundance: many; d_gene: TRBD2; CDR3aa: CSVKAGVGTGELFF; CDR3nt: TGCAGCGTCAAAGCGGGAGTGGGAACCGGGGAGCTGTTTTTT
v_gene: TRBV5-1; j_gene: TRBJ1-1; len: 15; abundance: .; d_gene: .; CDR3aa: CASSLFGGEVTEAFF; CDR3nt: TGCGCCAGCAGCTTGTTCGGAGGGGAGGTCACTGAAGCTTTCTTT
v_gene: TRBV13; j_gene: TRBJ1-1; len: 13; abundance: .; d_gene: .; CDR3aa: CASSLRGALEAFF; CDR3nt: TGTGCCAGCAGCTTAAGGGGGGCCTTAGAAGCTTTCTTT
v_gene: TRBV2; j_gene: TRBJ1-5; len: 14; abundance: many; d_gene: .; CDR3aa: CASSEVGVGQPQHF; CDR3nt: TGTGCCAGCAGTGAAGTCGGGGTTGGACAGCCCCAGCATTTT
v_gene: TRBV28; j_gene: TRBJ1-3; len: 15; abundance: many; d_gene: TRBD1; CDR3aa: CASSSRTGVANTIYF; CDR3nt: TGTGCCAGCAGTTCTCGGACAGGGGTGGCAAACACCATATATTTT
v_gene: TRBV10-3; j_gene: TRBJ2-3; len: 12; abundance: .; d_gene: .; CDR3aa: CAISEWVDTQYF; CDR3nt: TGTGCCATCAGTGAATGGGTGGATACGCAGTATTTT
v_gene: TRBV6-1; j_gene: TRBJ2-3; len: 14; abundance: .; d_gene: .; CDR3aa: CASRSLYLTDTQYF; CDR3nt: TGTGCCAGCAGGAGCTTGTATCTGACAGATACGCAGTATTTT
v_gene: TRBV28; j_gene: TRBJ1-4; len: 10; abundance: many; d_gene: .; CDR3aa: CAIFAEKLFF; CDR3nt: TGTGCCATCTTTGCGGAAAAACTGTTTTTT
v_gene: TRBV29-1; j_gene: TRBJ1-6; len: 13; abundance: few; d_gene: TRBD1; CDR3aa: CSVAGDRHSPLHF; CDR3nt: TGCAGCGTCGCAGGGGACAGACATTCACCCCTCCACTTT
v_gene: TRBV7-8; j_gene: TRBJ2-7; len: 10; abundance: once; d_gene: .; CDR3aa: CASPSYEQYF; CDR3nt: TGTGCCAGCCCCTCCTACGAGCAGTACTTC
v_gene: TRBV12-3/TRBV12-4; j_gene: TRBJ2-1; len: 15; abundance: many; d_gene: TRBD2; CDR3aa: CASSLRAGGNNEQFF; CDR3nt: TGTGCCAGCAGTTTGAGAGCGGGAGGGAACAATGAGCAGTTCTTC
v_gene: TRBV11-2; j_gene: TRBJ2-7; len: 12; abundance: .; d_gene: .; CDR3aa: CASSFLEWEQYF; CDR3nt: TGTGCCAGCAGCTTCCTGGAGTGGGAGCAGTACTTC
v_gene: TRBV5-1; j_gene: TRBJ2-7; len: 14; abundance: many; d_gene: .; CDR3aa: CASGGGGPTYEQYF; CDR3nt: TGCGCCAGCGGGGGAGGCGGCCCAACCTACGAGCAGTACTTC
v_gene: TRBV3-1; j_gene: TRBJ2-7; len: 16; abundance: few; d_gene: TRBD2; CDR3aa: CASSRTPRLAGIEQYF; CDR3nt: TGTGCCAGCAGCCGTACACCGCGTTTAGCGGGGATCGAGCAGTACTTC
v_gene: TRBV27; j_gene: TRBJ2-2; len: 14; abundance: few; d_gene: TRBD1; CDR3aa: CASMPGQGARELFF; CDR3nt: TGTGCCAGCATGCCGGGACAGGGGGCCCGGGAGCTGTTTTTT
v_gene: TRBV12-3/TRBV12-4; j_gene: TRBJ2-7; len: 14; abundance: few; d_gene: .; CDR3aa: CASSLGGGNYEQYF; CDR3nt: TGTGCCAGCAGCCTGGGGGGCGGAAACTACGAGCAGTACTTC